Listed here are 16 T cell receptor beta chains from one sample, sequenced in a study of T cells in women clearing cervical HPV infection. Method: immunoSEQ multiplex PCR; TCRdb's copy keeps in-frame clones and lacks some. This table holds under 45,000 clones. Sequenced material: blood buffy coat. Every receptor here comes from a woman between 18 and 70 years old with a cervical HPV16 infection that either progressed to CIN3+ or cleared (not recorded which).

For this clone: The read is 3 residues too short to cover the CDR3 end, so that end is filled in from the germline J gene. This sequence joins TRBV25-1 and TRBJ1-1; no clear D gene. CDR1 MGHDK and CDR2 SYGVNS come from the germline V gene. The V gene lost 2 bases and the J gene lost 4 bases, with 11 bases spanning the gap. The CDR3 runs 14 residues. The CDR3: CASSETAAGTEAFF. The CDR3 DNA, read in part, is TGTGCCAGCAGTGAAACAGCTGCAGGCACTGAA.

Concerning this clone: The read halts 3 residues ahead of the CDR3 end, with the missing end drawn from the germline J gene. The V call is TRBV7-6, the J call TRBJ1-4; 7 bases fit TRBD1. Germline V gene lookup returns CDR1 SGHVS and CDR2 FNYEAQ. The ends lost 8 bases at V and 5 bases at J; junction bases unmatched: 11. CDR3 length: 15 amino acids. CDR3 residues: CASGSWDRSNEKLFF. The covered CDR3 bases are TGTGCCAGCGGCAGCTGGGACAGATCAAATGAAAAA.

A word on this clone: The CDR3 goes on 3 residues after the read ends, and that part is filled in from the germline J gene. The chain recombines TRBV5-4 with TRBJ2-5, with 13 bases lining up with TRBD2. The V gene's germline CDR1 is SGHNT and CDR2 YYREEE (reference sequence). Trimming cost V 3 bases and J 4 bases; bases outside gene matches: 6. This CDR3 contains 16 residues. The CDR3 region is CASSSTSGGAPETQYF. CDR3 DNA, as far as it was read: TGTGCCAGCAGCTCAACTAGCGGGGGGGCCCCAGAGACC. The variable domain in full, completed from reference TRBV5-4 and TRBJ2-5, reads ETGVTQSPTHLIKTRGQQVTLRCSSQSGHNTVSWYQQALGQGPQFIFQYYREEENGRGNFPPRFSGLQFPNYSSELNVNALELDDSALYLCASSSTSGGAPETQYFGPGTRLLVL.

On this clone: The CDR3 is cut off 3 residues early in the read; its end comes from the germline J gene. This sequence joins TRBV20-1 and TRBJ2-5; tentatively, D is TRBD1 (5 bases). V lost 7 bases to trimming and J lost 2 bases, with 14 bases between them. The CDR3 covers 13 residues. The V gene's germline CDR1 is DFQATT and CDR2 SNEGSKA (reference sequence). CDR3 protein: CSVGTGDQETQYF. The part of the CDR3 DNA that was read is TGCAGTGTTGGTACAGGCGATCAAGAGACC.

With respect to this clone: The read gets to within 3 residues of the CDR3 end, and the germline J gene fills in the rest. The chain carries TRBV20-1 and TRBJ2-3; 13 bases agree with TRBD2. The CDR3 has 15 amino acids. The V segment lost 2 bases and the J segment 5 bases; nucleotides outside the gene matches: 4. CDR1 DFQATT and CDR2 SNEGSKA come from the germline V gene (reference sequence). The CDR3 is CSARRLAGGGDTQYF. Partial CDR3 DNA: TGCAGTGCTAGACGACTAGCGGGGGGTGGAGATACG.

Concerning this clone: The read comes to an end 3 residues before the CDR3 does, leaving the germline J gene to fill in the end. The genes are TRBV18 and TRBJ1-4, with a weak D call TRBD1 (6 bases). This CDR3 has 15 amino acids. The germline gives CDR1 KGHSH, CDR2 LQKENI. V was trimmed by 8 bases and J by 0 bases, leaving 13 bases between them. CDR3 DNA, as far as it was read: TGTGCCAGCATAAACAGGGTTACAACTAATGAAAAA. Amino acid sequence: CASINRVTTNEK. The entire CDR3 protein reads CASINRVTTNEKLFF.

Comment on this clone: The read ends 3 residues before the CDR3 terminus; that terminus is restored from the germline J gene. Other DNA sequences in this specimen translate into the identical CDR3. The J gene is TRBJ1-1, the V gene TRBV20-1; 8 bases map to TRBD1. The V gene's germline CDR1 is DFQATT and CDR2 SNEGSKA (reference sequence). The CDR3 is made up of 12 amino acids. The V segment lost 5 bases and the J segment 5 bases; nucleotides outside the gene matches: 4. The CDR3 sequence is CSAGQGGTEAFF. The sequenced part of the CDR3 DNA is TGCAGTGCTGGACAGGGAGGGACTGAA.

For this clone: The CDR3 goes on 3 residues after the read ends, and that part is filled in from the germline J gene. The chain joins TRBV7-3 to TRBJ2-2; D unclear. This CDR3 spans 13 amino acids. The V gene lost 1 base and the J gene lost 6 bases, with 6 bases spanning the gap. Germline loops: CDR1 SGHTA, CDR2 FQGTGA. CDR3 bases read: TGTGCCAGCAGCTTAAGGCACCCCGGGGAG. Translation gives CASSLRHPGE. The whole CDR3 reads CASSLRHPGELFF.

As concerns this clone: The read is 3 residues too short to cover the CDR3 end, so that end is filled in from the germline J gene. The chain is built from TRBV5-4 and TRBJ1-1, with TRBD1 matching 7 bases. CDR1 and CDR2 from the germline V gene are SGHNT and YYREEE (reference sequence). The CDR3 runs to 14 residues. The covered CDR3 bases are TGTGCCAGCAGCCTACAGGGGACGGCGCAAGAA. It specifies CASSLQGTAQE. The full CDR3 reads CASSLQGTAQEAFF.

The part of the CDR3 DNA that was read is TGTGCCAGTTCCAGGGGCGGTGGC. It codes for CASSRGGG. The whole CDR3 sequence is CASSRGGGYTF. The genes are TRBV19 and TRBJ1-2; perhaps TRBD1 as D (6 bases). The sequence runs out 3 residues before the end of the CDR3; the remainder is reconstructed from the germline J gene. The germline V and J ends were trimmed by 8 bases and 7 bases, with 11 bases remaining between them. The CDR3 has 11 residues. Germline values: CDR1 LNHDA, CDR2 SQIVND (reference sequence).

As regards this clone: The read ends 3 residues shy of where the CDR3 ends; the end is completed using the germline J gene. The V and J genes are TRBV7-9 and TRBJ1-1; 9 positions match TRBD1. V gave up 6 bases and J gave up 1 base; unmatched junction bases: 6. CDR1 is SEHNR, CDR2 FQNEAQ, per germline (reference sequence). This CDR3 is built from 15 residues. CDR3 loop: CASSPGDRANTEAFF. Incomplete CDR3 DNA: TGTGCCAGCAGTCCTGGGGACAGGGCGAACACTGAA.

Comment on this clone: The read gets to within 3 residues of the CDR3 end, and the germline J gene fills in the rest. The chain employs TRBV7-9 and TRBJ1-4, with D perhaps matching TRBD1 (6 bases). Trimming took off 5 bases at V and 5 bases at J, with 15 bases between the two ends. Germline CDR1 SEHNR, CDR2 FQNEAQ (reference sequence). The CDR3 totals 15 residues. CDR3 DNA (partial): TGTGCCAGCAGCCGTCTTACAGGGCCCAATGAAAAA. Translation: CASSRLTGPNEK. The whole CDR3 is CASSRLTGPNEKLFF.

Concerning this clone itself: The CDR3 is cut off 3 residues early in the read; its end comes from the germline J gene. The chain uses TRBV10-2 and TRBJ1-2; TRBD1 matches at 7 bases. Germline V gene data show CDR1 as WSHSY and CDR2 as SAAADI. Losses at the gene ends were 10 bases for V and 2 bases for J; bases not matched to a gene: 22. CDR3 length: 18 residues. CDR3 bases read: TGCGCCACCTTCCCTAGGAGGGGGCGCGGGATCTCGAACTATGGC. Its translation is CATFPRRGRGISNYG. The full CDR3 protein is CATFPRRGRGISNYGYTF.

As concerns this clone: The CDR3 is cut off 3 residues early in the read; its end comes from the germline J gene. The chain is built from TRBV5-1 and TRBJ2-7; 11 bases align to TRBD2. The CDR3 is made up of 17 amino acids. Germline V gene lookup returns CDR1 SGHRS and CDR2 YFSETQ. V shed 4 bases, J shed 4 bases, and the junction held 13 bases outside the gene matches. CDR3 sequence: CASSPLPSTSGSYEQYF. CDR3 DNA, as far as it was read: TGCGCCAGCAGCCCCCTTCCTTCCACTAGCGGGAGTTACGAG.

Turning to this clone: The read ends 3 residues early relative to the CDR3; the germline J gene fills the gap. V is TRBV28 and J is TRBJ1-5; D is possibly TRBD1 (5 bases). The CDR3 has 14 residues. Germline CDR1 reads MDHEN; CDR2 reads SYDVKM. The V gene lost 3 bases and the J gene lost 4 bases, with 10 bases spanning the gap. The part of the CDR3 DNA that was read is TGTGCCAGCAGTTTTGAATCAGGGAATCAGCCC. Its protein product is CASSFESGNQP. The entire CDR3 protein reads CASSFESGNQPQHF. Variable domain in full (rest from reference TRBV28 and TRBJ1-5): DVKVTQSSRYLVKRTGEKVFLECVQDMDHENMFWYRQDPGLGLRLIYFSYDVKMKEKGDIPEGYSVSREKKERFSLILESASTNQTSMYLCASSFESGNQPQHFGDGTRLSIL.

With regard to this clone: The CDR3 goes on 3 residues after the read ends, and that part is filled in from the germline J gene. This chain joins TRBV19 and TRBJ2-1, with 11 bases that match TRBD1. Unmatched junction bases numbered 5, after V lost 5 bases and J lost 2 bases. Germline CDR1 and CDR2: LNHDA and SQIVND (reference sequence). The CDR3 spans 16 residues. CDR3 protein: CASSEPGQGAYNEQFF. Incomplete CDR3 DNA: TGTGCCAGTAGTGAGCCGGGACAGGGGGCCTACAATGAG.